The following is a TCR beta chain sequence with its context. Its antigen is unknown. Every bit of the isolated RNA underwent reverse transcription, so sequencing read expressed TCRB transcripts. About 3.4 million reads on average were seen across naive, central memory and regulatory T cell samples. Assay: immunoSEQ multiplex PCR; the TCRdb copy retains only in-frame clones and omits some. This table has about 360,000 clones, roughly an eighth appearing once. Using CD45RO/CCR7/CD25/CD127/CD95/CD27, CD4+ naive, central memory, regulatory and stem cell-like memory cells were sorted. Germline V gene sequence: CDR1 SGHDN, CDR2 FVKESK. The CDR3 covers 15 residues. The V end was cut by 1 base, the J end by 5 bases, with 13 bases between. This entry belongs to a study of beta chain features in type 1 diabetes. Study-level points and caveats: Unsettled here was the matter of whether HLA type influences TCRB rearrangement.

The genes are TRBV14 and TRBJ2-3; D possibly corresponds to TRBD1 (7 bases). The sequence was collected from a man between 18 and 29 years old in good health. Sequenced sample: naive CD4+ T cells from blood. CDR3 in DNA: TGTGCCAGCAGCCAAGTAGGAGGGGGCGGAGATACGCAGTATTTT. Translated: CASSQVGGGGDTQYF.